The rows below give T cell receptor beta chains drawn from one sample of a study of PD-1 blockade in classical Hodgkin lymphoma. Method: immunoSEQ multiplex PCR; TCRdb's copy keeps in-frame clones and lacks some. The sample lists some 86,000 clones, 90% occurring once. The specimen comprised peripheral blood mononuclear cells (PBMCs), sampled before the fourth cycle of nivolumab. These receptors came from a human donor with classical Hodgkin lymphoma. Both conserved end residues are part of each CDR3. Each record gives: clone size, V gene, J gene, D gene, CDR3 protein, CDR3 DNA. The D gene is left open where the match is weak. Only some rows state a clone size, as once, few, many or a class for expanded clones.

>NA|TRBV2|TRBJ2-3|NA
CASSSGYTDTQYF
TGTGCCAGCAGTTCTGGGTACACAGATACGCAGTATTTT
>NA|TRBV5-6|TRBJ2-5|NA
CASSLAQGRGQETQYF
TGTGCCAGCAGCTTGGCTCAGGGGAGGGGGCAAGAGACCCAGTACTTC
>once|TRBV5-7|TRBJ1-2|TRBD1
CASATGEAGGYTF
TGTGCCAGCGCGACAGGGGAAGCAGGTGGCTACACCTTC
>NA|TRBV7-2|TRBJ1-1|NA
CASSLYPLNTEAFF
TGTGCCAGCAGCTTATATCCGTTGAACACTGAAGCTTTCTTT
>NA|TRBV5-1|TRBJ2-5|NA
CASSFSYQETQYF
TGCGCCAGCAGCTTTAGCTACCAAGAGACCCAGTACTTC
>NA|TRBV6-6|TRBJ2-5|NA
CASSSSSWGETQYF
TGTGCCAGCAGCTCCTCATCCTGGGGAGAGACCCAGTACTTC
>NA|TRBV7-9|TRBJ1-1|NA
CASSLISTEAFF
TGTGCCAGCAGCTTAATCAGTACTGAAGCTTTCTTT
>NA|TRBV28|TRBJ1-1|NA
CASSLPGNTEAFF
TGTGCCAGCAGCCTTCCGGGGAACACTGAAGCTTTCTTT
>NA|TRBV6-5|TRBJ2-5|TRBD1
CASSLTGGFGETQYF
TGTGCCAGCAGTTTAACAGGGGGTTTTGGAGAGACCCAGTACTTC
>NA|TRBV19|TRBJ2-7|TRBD1
CASSFRTGASYEQYF
TGTGCCAGTAGTTTCAGGACAGGGGCGTCCTACGAGCAGTACTTC
>NA|TRBV27|TRBJ2-7|TRBD2
CASSPRTSVLSYEQYF
TGTGCCAGCAGTCCGCGAACTAGCGTCCTCTCCTACGAGCAGTACTTC
>NA|TRBV7-2|TRBJ2-7|TRBD2
CASSANPGGGYEQYF
TGTGCCAGCAGCGCAAACCCCGGGGGGGGCTACGAGCAGTACTTC
>few|TRBV30|TRBJ1-1|NA
CAWRLQGGAFF
TGTGCCTGGAGGTTACAGGGAGGGGCTTTCTTT
>NA|TRBV7-9|TRBJ1-4|NA
CASSLGGPQGEKLFF
TGTGCCAGCAGCTTGGGAGGGCCGCAGGGTGAAAAACTGTTTTTT
>NA|TRBV2|TRBJ2-7|TRBD1
CASRGTGVGEQYF
TGTGCCAGCAGAGGGACAGGGGTAGGCGAGCAGTACTTC
>once|TRBV5-1|TRBJ1-2|NA
CASSIQGLYGYTF
TGCGCCAGCAGCATACAGGGTCTCTATGGCTACACCTTC
>once|TRBV27|TRBJ1-1|NA
CASRKKGNTEAFF
TGTGCCAGCAGGAAGAAGGGGAACACTGAAGCTTTCTTT
>medium-sized|TRBV27|TRBJ1-5|NA
CASSKGIRQPQHF
TGTGCCAGCAGCAAGGGTATACGGCAGCCCCAGCATTTT
>NA|TRBV6-6|TRBJ1-6|NA
CASNTGISPLHF
TGTGCCAGCAACACAGGGATTTCACCCCTCCACTTT
>NA|TRBV5-5|TRBJ2-1|NA
CASSSDTSSYNEQFF
TGTGCCAGCAGCTCCGACACGAGCTCCTACAATGAGCAGTTCTTC
>NA|TRBV5-1|TRBJ2-3|NA
CASSLPFHLKTVISSGDTQYF
TGCGCCAGCAGCCTCCCATTCCATTTGAAGACAGTCATCTCTTCTGGGGATACGCAGTATTTT
>few|TRBV18|TRBJ2-5|NA
CASSSQETQYF
TGTGCCAGCTCAAGCCAAGAGACCCAGTACTTC
>NA|TRBV4-3|TRBJ1-5|TRBD1
CASSQYDLRGSNQPQHF
TGCGCCAGCAGCCAATATGACCTCAGGGGGAGCAATCAGCCCCAGCATTTT
>NA|TRBV11-2|TRBJ2-3|NA
CASSSYRDSTDTQYF
TGTGCCAGCAGCTCTTACAGAGACAGCACAGATACGCAGTATTTT
>NA|TRBV29-1|TRBJ2-3|NA
CSVGFNTDTQYF
TGCAGCGTTGGATTCAACACAGATACGCAGTATTTT
>NA|TRBV10-2|TRBJ1-2|NA
CASSEPRTGGFYGYTF
TGCGCCAGCAGTGAGCCTCGGACGGGGGGTTTCTATGGCTACACCTTC
>NA|TRBV9|TRBJ2-7|TRBD2
CASSPSGLAGGYEQYF
TGTGCCAGCAGCCCCTCGGGACTAGCGGGGGGGTACGAGCAGTACTTC
>NA|TRBV7-8|TRBJ1-4|NA
CASSGGVIATNEKLFF
TGTGCCAGCAGCGGGGGGGTTATTGCAACTAATGAAAAACTGTTTTTT
>few|TRBV18|TRBJ2-1|TRBD1
CASSRDSPRGQFF
TGTGCCAGCTCACGGGACAGCCCGAGAGGGCAGTTCTTC
>NA|TRBV7-2|TRBJ2-7|TRBD1
CASSFGDRVYEQYF
TGTGCCAGCAGCTTCGGGGACAGGGTCTACGAGCAGTACTTC
>NA|TRBV7-7|TRBJ2-3|TRBD2
CASSLGPGLAGGPNTDTQYF
TGTGCCAGCAGCTTAGGGCCGGGACTAGCGGGGGGGCCCAACACAGATACGCAGTATTTT
>once|TRBV30|TRBJ1-2|NA
CAWSPWGGYGYTF
TGTGCCTGGAGTCCGTGGGGCGGCTATGGCTACACCTTC
>NA|TRBV19|TRBJ1-5|TRBD1
CASSIAGGRSNQPQHF
TGTGCCAGTAGTATAGCAGGGGGCCGAAGCAATCAGCCCCAGCATTTT
>NA|TRBV25-1|TRBJ1-4|NA
CASSDSGSDPATNEKLFF
TGTGCCAGCAGTGACTCGGGGTCCGACCCCGCAACTAATGAAAAACTGTTTTTT
>once|TRBV9|TRBJ2-7|NA
CASSPQGGAYEQYF
TGTGCCAGCAGCCCACAGGGCGGAGCCTACGAGCAGTACTTC
>NA|TRBV5-6|TRBJ2-7|TRBD1
CASSLPGTDEQYF
TGTGCCAGCAGCTTGCCGGGGACAGACGAGCAGTACTTC
>NA|TRBV6-1|TRBJ2-1|TRBD1
CASTETGNPIDEQFF
TGTGCCAGCACCGAGACAGGGAACCCTATCGATGAGCAGTTCTTC
>NA|TRBV4-3|TRBJ1-1|NA
CASSHLGGGDTEAFF
TGCGCCAGCAGCCATCTCGGGGGGGGCGACACTGAAGCTTTCTTT
>NA|TRBV15|TRBJ2-7|TRBD2
CATSRGGEQGGVLSYEQYF
TGTGCCACCAGCAGAGGGGGAGAGCAGGGAGGGGTCCTTTCCTACGAGCAGTACTTC
>NA|TRBV19|TRBJ1-3|NA
CASSIESGQGSGNTIYF
TGTGCCAGTAGTATAGAATCAGGGCAGGGCTCTGGAAACACCATATATTTT
>once|TRBV20-1|TRBJ1-3|NA
CSASGEAIYF
TGCAGTGCTTCGGGGGAGGCCATATATTTT
>few|TRBV6-5|TRBJ2-5|NA
CASSYRRGKTQYF
TGTGCCAGCAGCTACCGCCGGGGGAAGACCCAGTACTTC
>NA|TRBV6-4|TRBJ1-1|TRBD1
CASSGRQGRNVMNTEAFF
TGTGCCAGCAGTGGTAGACAGGGTAGGAATGTTATGAACACTGAAGCTTTCTTT
>NA|TRBV19|TRBJ2-7|TRBD1
CASTLTRDRPYEQYF
TGTGCCAGTACTCTCACCCGGGACAGACCCTACGAGCAGTACTTC
>NA|TRBV30|TRBJ1-3|NA
CAWSVRAGTLHF
TGTGCCTGGAGTGTACGGGCAGGAACTCTGCATTTT
>NA|TRBV10-1|TRBJ2-1|NA
CASSRGDALASKEGSYNEQFF
TGCGCCAGCAGTCGCGGAGACGCGTTAGCGTCCAAAGAGGGCTCCTACAATGAGCAGTTCTTC
>NA|TRBV11-3|TRBJ2-7|NA
CASSLRTTYEQYF
TGTGCCAGCAGCTTAAGGACAACCTACGAGCAGTACTTC
>once|TRBV6-5|TRBJ2-2|TRBD1
CASSDRGGELFF
TGTGCCAGCAGTGACAGGGGCGGGGAGCTGTTTTTT
>NA|TRBV9|TRBJ2-2|TRBD2
CASRGLAGGHSTGELFF
TGTGCCAGCAGGGGCCTAGCGGGGGGGCATTCCACCGGGGAGCTGTTTTTT
>NA|TRBV5-6|TRBJ2-7|NA
CASSFRSLFTYEQYF
TGTGCCAGCAGCTTTAGGTCCTTATTCACCTACGAGCAGTACTTC
>few|TRBV7-7|TRBJ2-2|NA
CASSVVGGTGGELFF
TGTGCCAGCAGCGTCGTCGGGGGCACGGGCGGGGAGCTGTTTTTT
>NA|TRBV7-7|TRBJ2-2|NA
CASSLGRSNTGELFF
TGTGCCAGCAGCTTAGGGAGGTCGAACACCGGGGAGCTGTTTTTT
>NA|TRBV7-9|TRBJ2-7|TRBD1
CASSLGGQRLKTSDEQYF
TGTGCCAGCAGCTTAGGGGGACAGCGGCTAAAGACCTCCGACGAGCAGTACTTC
>NA|TRBV18|TRBJ2-7|NA
CASSQTYEQYF
TGTGCCAGCTCACAAACCTACGAGCAGTACTTC
>NA|TRBV11-3|TRBJ2-3|TRBD2
CASSYGLDVSPDTQYF
TGTGCCAGCAGCTACGGACTAGATGTATCCCCAGATACGCAGTATTTT